Detailed here is one T cell receptor beta chain. The antigen is undetermined. The CDR3 is made up of 15 amino acids. Germline CDR1 is MNHEY and CDR2 is SVGAGI. Unmatched junction bases numbered 4, after V lost 6 bases and J lost 0 bases. This record comes from a study of shared clonotypes between healthy human individuals. Overall study: Each donor's CD8 memory used one plate, CD8 naive two, each CD4 subset three.

Produced via immunoSEQ multiplex PCR; TCRdb's table is partial and in-frame only. Here the sample spans about 2.3 million clones, around 93% being singletons. Study findings and constraints: Shared clonotypes across all four donors exceeded non-shared ones in generation probability. Memory subsets generally showed smaller estimated richness than naive subsets did.

The source of this sequence is a man younger than 30 in good health. Some clones in this sample may be carry-over from other donors' samples. Sequencing was carried out using naive CD4+ T cells from PBMCs. Specified subset: CD45RA+ positively selected. The J gene is TRBJ2-3, the V gene TRBV6-5, with 9 bases identical to TRBD2. The CDR3 protein is CASSDGLASTDTQYF. Here the CDR3 DNA reads TGTGCCAGCAGCGACGGACTAGCGAGCACAGATACGCAGTATTTT.